This TCR beta chain was documented in a study of response to subunit inactivated influenza vaccine. This clonotype turned up a few times. With 1 base clipped from V and 6 bases from J, the junction kept 5 bases outside the gene matches. CDR1 and CDR2 from the germline V gene are DFQATT and SNEGSKA (reference sequence). The CDR3 has 15 residues. Each CDR3 protein is one row after TCRdb ran MiXCR on the RT-PCR reads. The sample has about 530,000 distinct CDR3 sequences, 10% to 15% seen once. This specimen was PBMCs from blood, taken roughly 45 days after vaccination. This sequence joins TRBV20-1 and TRBJ2-3, with TRBD2 matching 12 bases. This TCR came from a man over 45 who received an inactivated influenza vaccine. CDR3 protein: CSARVLAGGLDTQYF. DNA for the CDR3: TGCAGTGCTAGAGTGCTAGCGGGGGGGTTGGATACGCAGTATTTT.